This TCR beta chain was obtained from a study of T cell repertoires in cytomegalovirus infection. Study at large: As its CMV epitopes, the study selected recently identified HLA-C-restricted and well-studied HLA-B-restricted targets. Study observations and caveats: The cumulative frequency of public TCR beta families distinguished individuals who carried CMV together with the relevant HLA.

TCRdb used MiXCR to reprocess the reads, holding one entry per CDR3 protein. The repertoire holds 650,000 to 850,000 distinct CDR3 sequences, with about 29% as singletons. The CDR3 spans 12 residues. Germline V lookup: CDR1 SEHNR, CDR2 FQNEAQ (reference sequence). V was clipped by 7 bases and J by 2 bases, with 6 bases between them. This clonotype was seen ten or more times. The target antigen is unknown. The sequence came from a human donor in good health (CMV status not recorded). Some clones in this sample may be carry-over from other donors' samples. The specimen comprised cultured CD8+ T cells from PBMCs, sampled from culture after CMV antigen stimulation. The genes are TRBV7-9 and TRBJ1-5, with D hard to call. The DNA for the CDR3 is TGTGCCAGCAAGAGGGGCAATCAGCCCCAGCATTTT. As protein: CASKRGNQPQHF. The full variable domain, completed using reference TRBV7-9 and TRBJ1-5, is DTGVSQNPRHKITKRGQNVTFRCDPISEHNRLYWYRQTLGQGPEFLTYFQNEAQLEKSRLLSDRFSAERPKGSFSTLEIQRTEQGDSAMYLCASKRGNQPQHFGDGTRLSIL.